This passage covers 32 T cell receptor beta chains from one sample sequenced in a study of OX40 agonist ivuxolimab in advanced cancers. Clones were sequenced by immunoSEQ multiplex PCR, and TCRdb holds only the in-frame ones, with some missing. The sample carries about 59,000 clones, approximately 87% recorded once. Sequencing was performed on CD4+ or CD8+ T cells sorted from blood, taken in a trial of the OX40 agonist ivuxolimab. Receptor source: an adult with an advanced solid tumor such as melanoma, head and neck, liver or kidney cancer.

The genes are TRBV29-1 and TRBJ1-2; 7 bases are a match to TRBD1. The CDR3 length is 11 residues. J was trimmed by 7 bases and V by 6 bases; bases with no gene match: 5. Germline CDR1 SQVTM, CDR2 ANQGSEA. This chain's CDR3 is CSVTGYGGYTF. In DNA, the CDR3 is TGCAGCGTGACAGGGTACGGTGGCTACACCTTC.

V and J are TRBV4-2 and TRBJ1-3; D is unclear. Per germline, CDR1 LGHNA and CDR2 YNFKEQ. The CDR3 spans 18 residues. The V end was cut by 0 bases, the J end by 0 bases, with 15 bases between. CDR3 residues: CASSQDPGGPSSGNTIYF. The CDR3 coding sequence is TGTGCCAGCAGCCAAGATCCCGGAGGTCCGAGCTCTGGAAACACCATATATTTT.

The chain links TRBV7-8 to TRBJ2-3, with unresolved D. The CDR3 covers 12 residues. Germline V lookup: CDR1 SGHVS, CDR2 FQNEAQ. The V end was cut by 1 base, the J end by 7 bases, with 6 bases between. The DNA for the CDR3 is TGTGCCAGCAGCTTAGTTTTTTATACGCAGTATTTT. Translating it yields CASSLVFYTQYF. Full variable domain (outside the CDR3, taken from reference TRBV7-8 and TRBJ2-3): GAGVSQSPRYKVAKRGQDVALRCDPISGHVSLFWYQQALGQGPEFLTYFQNEAQLDKSGLPSDRFFAERPEGSVSTLKIQRTQQEDSAVYLCASSLVFYTQYFGPGTRLTVL.

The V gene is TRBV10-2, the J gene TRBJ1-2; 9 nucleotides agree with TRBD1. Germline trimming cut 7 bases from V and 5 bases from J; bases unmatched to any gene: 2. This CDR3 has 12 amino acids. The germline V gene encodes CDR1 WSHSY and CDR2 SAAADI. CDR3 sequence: CASTGQGYGYTF. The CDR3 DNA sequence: TGCGCCAGCACTGGACAGGGGTATGGCTACACCTTC.

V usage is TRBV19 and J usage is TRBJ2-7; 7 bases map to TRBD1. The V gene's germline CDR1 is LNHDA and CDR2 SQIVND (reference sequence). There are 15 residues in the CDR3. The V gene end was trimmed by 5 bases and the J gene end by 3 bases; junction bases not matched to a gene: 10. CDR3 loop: CASSRYRDSYYEQYF. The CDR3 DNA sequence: TGTGCCAGTAGTCGATACCGGGACAGCTACTACGAGCAGTACTTC.

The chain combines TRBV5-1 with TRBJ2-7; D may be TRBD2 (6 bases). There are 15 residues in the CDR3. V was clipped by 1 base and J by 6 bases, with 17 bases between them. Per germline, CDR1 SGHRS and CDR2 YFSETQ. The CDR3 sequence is CASSLYGAGIGEQYF. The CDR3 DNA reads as TGCGCCAGCAGCTTGTATGGAGCGGGTATTGGCGAGCAGTACTTC.

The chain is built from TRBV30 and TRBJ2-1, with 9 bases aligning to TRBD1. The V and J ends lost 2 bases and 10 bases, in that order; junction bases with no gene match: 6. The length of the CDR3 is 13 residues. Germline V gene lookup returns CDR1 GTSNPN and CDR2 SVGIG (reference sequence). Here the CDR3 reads CAWSPGTGYEQFF. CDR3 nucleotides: TGTGCCTGGAGTCCCGGGACAGGGTACGAGCAGTTCTTC.

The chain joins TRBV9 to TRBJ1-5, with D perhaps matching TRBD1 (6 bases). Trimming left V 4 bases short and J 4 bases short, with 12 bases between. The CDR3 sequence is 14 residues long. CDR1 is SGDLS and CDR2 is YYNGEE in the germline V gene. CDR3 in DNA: TGTGCCAGCAGCCTGGGACATTCTAATCAGCCCCAGCATTTT. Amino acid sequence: CASSLGHSNQPQHF.

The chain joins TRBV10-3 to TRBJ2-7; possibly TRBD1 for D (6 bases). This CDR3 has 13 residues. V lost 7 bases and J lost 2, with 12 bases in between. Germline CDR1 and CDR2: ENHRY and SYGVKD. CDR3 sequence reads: CAITGERTYEQYF. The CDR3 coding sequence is TGTGCCATCACAGGGGAGCGGACCTACGAGCAGTACTTC.

DNA for the CDR3: TGTGCCATCATTCAAGGGGGCGGGAACACTGAAGCTTTCTTT. This codes for CAIIQGGGNTEAFF. The chain has TRBV10-3 and TRBJ1-1; 7 bases map to TRBD1. This CDR3 spans 14 amino acids. CDR1 ENHRY and CDR2 SYGVKD come from the germline V gene. With 7 bases clipped from V and 1 base from J, the junction kept 6 bases outside the gene matches.

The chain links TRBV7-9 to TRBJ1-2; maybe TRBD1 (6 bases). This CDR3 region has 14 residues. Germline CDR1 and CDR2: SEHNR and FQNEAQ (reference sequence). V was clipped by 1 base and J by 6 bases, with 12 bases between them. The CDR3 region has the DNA TGTGCCAGCAGCTTAGGCGTCGGACAGAATGGCTACACCTTC. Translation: CASSLGVGQNGYTF.

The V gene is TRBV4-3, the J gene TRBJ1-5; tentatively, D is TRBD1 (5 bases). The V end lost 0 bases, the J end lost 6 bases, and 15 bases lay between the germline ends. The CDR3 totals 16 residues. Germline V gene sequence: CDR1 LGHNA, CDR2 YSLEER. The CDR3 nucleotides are TGCGCCAGCAGCCAAGATCATACGGGGGGAAGTCAGCCCCAGCATTTT. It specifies CASSQDHTGGSQPQHF.

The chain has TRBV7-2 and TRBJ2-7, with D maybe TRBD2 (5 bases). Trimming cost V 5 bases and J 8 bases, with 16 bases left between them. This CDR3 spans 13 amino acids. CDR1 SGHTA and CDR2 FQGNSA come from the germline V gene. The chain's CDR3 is CASSQLAPGKQYF. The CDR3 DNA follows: TGTGCCAGCAGCCAGCTCGCCCCGGGAAAGCAGTACTTC.

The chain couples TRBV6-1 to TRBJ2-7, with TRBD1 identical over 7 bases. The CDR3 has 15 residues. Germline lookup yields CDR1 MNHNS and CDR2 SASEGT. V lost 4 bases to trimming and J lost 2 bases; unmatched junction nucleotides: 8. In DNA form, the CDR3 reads TGTGCCAGCAGTGTAGGGGGCGCTTCCCCCTACGAGCAGTACTTC. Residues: CASSVGGASPYEQYF.

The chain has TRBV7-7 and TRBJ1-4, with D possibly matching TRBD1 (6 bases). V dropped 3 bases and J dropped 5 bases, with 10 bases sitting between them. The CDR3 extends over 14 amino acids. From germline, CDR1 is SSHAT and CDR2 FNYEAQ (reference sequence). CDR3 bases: TGTGCCAGCAGCTTCTGGCAGGGGAATGAAAAACTGTTTTTT. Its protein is CASSFWQGNEKLFF.

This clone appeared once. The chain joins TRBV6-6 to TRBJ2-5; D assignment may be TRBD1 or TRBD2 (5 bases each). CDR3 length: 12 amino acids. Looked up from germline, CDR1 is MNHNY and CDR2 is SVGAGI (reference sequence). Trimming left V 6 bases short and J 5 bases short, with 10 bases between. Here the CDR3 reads CASRRGEETQYF. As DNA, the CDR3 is TGTGCCAGCAGAAGAGGGGAGGAGACCCAGTACTTC.

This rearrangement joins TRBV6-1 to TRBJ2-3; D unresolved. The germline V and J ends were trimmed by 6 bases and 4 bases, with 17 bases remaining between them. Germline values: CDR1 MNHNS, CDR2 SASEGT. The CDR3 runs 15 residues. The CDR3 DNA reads TGTGCCAGCAGAACGTCCATTGAGGCTTCAGATACGCAGTATTTT. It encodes CASRTSIEASDTQYF.

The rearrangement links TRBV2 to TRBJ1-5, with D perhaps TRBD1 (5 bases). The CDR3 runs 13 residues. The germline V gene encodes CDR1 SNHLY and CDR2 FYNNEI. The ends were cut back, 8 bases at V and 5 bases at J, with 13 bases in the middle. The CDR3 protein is CASLVDNDQPQHF. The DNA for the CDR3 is TGTGCCAGCTTAGTGGACAACGATCAGCCCCAGCATTTT.

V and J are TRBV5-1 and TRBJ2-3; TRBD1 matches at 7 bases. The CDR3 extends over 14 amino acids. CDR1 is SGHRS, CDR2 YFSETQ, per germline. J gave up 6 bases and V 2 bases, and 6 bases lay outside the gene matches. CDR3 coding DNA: TGCGCCAGCAGCTTCTTGACAGGGTTGGATACGCAGTATTTT. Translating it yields CASSFLTGLDTQYF.

The CDR3: CASSLDFGGQFF. CDR3 bases: TGTGCCAGCAGCTTAGATTTCGGGGGCCAGTTCTTC. This sequence joins TRBV11-2 and TRBJ2-1; D possibly matches TRBD1 or TRBD2 (6 bases each). CDR1 and CDR2 (germline): SGHAT, FQNNGV. V was shortened by 0 bases and J by 13 bases, with 10 bases between the two germline ends. The CDR3 sequence is 12 residues long.

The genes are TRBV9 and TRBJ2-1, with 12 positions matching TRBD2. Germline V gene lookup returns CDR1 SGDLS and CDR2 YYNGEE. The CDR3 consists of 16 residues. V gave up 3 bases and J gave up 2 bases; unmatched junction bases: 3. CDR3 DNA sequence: TGTGCCAGCAGCGCTTCTAGCGGGAGGGCCTACAATGAGCAGTTCTTC. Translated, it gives CASSASSGRAYNEQFF.

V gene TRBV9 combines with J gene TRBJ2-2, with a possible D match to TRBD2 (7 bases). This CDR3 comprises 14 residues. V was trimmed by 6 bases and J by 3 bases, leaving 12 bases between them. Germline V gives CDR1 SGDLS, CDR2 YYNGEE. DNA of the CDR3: TGTGCCAGCAATGGGGGGGCATACACCGGGGAGCTGTTTTTT. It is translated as CASNGGAYTGELFF.

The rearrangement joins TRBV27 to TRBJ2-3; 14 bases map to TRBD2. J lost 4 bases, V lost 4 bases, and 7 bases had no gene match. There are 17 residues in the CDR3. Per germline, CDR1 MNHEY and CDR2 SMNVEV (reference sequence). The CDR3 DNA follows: TGTGCCAGCAGTTCTGGGACTAGCGGGAGTGTCCCAGATACGCAGTATTTT. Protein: CASSSGTSGSVPDTQYF.

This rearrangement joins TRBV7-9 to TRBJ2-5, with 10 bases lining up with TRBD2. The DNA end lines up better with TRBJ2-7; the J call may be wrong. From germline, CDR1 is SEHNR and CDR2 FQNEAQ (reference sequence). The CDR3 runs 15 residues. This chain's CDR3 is CASSPRTSGAYEQYF. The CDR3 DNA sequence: TGTGCCAGCAGCCCGCGGACTAGCGGCGCCTACGAGCAGTACTTC.

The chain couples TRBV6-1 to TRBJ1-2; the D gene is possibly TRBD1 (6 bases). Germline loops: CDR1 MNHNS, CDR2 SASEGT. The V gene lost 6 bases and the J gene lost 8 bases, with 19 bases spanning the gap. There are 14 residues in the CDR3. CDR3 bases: TGTGCCAGCAGCCGCAACAGGGCGATCGACGGCTACACCTTC. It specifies CASSRNRAIDGYTF.

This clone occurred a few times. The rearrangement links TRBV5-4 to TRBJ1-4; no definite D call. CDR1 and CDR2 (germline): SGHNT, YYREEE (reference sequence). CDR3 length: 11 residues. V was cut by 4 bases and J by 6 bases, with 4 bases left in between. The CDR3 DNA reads TGTGCCAGCAGCGGTGATGAAAAACTGTTTTTT. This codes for CASSGDEKLFF. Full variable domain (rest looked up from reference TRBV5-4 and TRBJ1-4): ETGVTQSPTHLIKTRGQQVTLRCSSQSGHNTVSWYQQALGQGPQFIFQYYREEENGRGNFPPRFSGLQFPNYSSELNVNALELDDSALYLCASSGDEKLFFGSGTQLSVL.

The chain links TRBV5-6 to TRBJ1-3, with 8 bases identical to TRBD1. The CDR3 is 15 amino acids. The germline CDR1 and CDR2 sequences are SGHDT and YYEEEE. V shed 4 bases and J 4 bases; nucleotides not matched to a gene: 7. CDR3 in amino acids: CASSRLQGVGNTIYF. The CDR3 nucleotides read TGTGCCAGCAGCCGGCTACAGGGGGTGGGAAACACCATATATTTT.

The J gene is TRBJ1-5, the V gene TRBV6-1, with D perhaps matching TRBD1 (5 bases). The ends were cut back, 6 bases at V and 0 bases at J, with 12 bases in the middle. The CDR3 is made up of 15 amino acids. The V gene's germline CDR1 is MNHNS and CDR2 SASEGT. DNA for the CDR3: TGTGCCAGCAGCGGGGGGACGAATAGCAATCAGCCCCAGCATTTT. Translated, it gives CASSGGTNSNQPQHF.

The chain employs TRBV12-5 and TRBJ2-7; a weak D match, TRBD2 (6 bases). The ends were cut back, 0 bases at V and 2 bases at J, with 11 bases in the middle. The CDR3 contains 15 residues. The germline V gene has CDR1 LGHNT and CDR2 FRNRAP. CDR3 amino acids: CASGLVLGEAYEQYF. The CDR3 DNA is TGTGCTAGTGGTTTGGTACTGGGGGAGGCCTACGAGCAGTACTTC.

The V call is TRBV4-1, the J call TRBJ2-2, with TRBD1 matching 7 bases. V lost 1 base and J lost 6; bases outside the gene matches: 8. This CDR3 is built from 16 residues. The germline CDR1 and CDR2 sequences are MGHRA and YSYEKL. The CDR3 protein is CASSQGRDSESGELFF. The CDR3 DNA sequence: TGCGCCAGCAGCCAAGGCCGGGACAGTGAATCCGGGGAGCTGTTTTTT.

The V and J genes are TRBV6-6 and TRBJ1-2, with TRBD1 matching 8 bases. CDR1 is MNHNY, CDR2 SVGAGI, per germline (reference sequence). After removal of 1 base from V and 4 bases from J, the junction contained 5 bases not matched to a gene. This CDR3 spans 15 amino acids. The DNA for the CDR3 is TGTGCCAGCAGTTACTTGAGAACAGGGGGCTATGGCTACACCTTC. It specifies CASSYLRTGGYGYTF.

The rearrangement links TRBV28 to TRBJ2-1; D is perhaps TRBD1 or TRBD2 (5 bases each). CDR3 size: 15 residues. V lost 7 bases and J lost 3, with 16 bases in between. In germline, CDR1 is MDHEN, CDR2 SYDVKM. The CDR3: CASTEGTDFYNEQFF. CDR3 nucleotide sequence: TGTGCCAGCACTGAAGGGACGGACTTCTACAATGAGCAGTTCTTC.